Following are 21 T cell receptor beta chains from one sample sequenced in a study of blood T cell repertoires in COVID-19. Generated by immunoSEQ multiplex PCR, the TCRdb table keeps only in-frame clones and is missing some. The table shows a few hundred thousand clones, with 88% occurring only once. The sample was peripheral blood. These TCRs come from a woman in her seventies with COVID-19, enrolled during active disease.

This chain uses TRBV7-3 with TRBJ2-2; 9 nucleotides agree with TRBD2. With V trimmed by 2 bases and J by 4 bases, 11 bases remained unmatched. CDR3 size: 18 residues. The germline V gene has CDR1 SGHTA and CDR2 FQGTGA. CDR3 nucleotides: TGTGCCAGCAGCTTAGGTGCCGCTAGCGGGAAAGTCACCGGGGAGCTGTTTTTT. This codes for CASSLGAASGKVTGELFF. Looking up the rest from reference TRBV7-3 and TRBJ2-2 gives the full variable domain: GAGVSQTPSNKVTEKGKYVELRCDPISGHTALYWYRQSLGQGPEFLIYFQGTGAADDSGLPNDRFFAVRPEGSVSTLKIQRTERGDSAVYLCASSLGAASGKVTGELFFGEGSRLTVL.

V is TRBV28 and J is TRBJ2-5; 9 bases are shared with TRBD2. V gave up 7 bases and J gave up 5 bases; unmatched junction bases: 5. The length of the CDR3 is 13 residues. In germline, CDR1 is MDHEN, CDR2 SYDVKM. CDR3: CASNAGGWETQYF. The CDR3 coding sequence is TGTGCCAGCAATGCGGGAGGGTGGGAGACCCAGTACTTC.

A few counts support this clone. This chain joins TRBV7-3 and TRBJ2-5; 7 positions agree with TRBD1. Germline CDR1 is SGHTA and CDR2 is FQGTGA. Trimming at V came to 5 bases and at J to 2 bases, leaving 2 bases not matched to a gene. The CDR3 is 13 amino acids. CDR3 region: CASSRGQQETQYF. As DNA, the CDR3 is TGTGCCAGCAGCCGGGGACAGCAAGAGACCCAGTACTTC.

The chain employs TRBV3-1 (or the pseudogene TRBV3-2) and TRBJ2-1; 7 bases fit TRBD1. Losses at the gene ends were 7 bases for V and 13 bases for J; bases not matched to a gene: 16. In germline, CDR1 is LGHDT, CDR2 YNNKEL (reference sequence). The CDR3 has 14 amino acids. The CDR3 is CASNLIDRDSKQFF. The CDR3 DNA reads TGTGCCAGCAACCTAATTGACCGGGACAGTAAACAGTTCTTC.

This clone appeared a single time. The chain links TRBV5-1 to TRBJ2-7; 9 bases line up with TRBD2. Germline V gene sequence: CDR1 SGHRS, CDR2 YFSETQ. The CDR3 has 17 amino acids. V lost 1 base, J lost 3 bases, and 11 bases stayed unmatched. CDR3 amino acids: CASSLPPQREVDYEQYF. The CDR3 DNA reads TGCGCCAGCAGCTTGCCACCCCAGCGGGAGGTCGACTACGAGCAGTACTTC.

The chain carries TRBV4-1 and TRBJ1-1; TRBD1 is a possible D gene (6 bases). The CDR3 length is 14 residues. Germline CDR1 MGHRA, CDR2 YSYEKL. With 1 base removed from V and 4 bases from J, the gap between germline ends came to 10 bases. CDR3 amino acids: CASSQGGLGTEAFF. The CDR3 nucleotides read TGCGCCAGCAGCCAAGGGGGGCTGGGCACTGAAGCTTTCTTT.

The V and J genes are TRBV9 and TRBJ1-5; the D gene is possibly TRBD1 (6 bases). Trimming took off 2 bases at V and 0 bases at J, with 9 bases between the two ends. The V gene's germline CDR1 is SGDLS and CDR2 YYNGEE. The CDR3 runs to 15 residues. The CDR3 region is CASSVGGHSNQPQHF. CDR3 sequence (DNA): TGTGCCAGCAGCGTCGGGGGGCATAGCAATCAGCCCCAGCATTTT. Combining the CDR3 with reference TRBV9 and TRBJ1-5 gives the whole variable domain DSGVTQTPKHLITATGQRVTLRCSPRSGDLSVYWYQQSLDQGLQFLIQYYNGEERAKGNILERFSAQQFPDLHSELNLSSLELGDSALYFCASSVGGHSNQPQHFGDGTRLSIL.

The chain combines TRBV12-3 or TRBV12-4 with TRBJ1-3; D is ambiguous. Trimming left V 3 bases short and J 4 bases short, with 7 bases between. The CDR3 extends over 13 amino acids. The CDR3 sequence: CASSLEEGNTIYF. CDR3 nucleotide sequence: TGTGCCAGCAGTTTGGAGGAAGGAAACACCATATATTTT.

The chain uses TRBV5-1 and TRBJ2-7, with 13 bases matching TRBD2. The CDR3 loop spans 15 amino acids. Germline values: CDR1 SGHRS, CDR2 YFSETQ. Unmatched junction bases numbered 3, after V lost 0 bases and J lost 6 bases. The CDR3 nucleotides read TGCGCCAGCAGCTTGGCCGGGACTAGCGGGATCGAGCAGTACTTC. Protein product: CASSLAGTSGIEQYF.

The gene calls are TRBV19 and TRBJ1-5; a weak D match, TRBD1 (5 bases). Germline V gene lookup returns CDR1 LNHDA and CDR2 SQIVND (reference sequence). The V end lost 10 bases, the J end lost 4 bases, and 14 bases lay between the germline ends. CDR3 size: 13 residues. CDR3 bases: TGTGCCATTAGCAGGGAGGGGAATCAGCCCCAGCATTTT. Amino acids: CAISREGNQPQHF.

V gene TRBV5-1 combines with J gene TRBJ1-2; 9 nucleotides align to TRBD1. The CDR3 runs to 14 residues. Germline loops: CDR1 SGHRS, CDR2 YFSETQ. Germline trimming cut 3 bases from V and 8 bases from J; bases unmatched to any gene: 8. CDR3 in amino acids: CASSSTGQGIGYTF. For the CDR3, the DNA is TGCGCCAGCAGCTCGACGGGACAGGGAATCGGCTACACCTTC.

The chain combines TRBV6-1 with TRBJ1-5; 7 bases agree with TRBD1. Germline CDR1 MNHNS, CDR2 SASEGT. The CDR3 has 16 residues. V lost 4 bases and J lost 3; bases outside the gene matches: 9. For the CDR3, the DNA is TGTGCCAGCAGTGGGGGGACAGAGACACTCAATCAGCCCCAGCATTTT. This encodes CASSGGTETLNQPQHF.

DNA of the CDR3: TGTGCCAGCAGTCTGTATCAGACGGGGAATAATTCACCCCTCCACTTT. Its translation is CASSLYQTGNNSPLHF. The chain employs TRBV28 and TRBJ1-6; the D is unclear. V was pared by 5 bases and J by 5 bases, with 16 bases between. Germline CDR1 MDHEN, CDR2 SYDVKM. This CDR3 comprises 16 residues. The whole variable domain, remainder taken from reference TRBV28 and TRBJ1-6, is DVKVTQSSRYLVKRTGEKVFLECVQDMDHENMFWYRQDPGLGLRLIYFSYDVKMKEKGDIPEGYSVSREKKERFSLILESASTNQTSMYLCASSLYQTGNNSPLHFGNGTRLTVT.

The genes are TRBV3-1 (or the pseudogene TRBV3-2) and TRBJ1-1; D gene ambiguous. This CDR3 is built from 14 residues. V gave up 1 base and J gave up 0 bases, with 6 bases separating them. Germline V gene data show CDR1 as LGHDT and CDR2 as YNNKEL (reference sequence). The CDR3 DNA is TGTGCCAGCAGCCAAGGTTCCATGAACACTGAAGCTTTCTTT. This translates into CASSQGSMNTEAFF.

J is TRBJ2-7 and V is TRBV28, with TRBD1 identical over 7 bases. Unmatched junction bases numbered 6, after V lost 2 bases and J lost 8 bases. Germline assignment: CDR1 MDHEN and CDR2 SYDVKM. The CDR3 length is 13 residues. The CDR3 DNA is TGTGCCAGCAGTTTACCTTTACAGGGGAAGCAGTACTTC. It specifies CASSLPLQGKQYF.

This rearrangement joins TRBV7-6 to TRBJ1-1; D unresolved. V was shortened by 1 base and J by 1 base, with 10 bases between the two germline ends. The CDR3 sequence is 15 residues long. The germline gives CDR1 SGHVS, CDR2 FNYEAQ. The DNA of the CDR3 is TGTGCCAGCAGCTTAGACCGGGTCCCGAACACTGAAGCTTTCTTT. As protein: CASSLDRVPNTEAFF.

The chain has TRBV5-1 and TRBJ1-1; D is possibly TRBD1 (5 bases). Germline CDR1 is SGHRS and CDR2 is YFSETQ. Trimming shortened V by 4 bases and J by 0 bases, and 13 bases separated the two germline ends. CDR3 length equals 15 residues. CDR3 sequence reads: CASSTTVDMNTEAFF. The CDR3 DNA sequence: TGCGCCAGCAGCACGACAGTCGATATGAACACTGAAGCTTTCTTT.

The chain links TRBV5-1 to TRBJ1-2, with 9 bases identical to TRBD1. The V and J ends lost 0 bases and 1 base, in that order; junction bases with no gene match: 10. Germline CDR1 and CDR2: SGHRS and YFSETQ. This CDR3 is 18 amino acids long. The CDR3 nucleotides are TGCGCCAGCAGCTTGGATGGGACAGGGACACCGATTAACTATGGCTACACCTTC. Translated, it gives CASSLDGTGTPINYGYTF.

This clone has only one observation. Here the CDR3 DNA reads TGTGCCATCAGTGAGGGGACAGGGATAACAGATACGCAGTATTTT. Translated: CAISEGTGITDTQYF. The chain carries TRBV10-3 and TRBJ2-3; 9 nucleotides line up with TRBD1. V shed 2 bases, J shed 3 bases, and the junction held 3 bases outside the gene matches. CDR3 length: 15 amino acids. Germline V gene data show CDR1 as ENHRY and CDR2 as SYGVKD.

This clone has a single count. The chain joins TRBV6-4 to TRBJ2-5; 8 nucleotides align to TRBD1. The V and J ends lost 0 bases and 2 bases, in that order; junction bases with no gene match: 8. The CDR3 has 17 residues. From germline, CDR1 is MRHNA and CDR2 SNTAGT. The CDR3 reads CASSDSFRHRGQETQYF. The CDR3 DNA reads TGTGCCAGCAGTGACTCGTTTCGGCACAGGGGGCAAGAGACCCAGTACTTC.

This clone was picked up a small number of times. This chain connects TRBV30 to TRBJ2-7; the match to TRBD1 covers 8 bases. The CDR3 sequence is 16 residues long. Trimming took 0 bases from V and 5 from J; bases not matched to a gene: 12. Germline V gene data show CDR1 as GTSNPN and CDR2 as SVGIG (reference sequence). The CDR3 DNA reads TGTGCCTGGAGTGTAGGGACCCGGACAGGGAACGACGAGCAGTACTTC. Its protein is CAWSVGTRTGNDEQYF.